This T cell receptor (beta chain) is from a study of blood T cell repertoires in COVID-19. Study background: The United States, Italy and Spain were the sources of the acute and convalescent COVID-19 samples. Sample material is recorded as cDNA or gDNA derived from T cells, B-cell-depleted T cells, or PBMCs.

All enrollees were roughly 18 to 95 years old and from about two dozen US areas. Participants reported their clinical history, and cohort assignment relied on those reports. The protocol was immunoSEQ multiplex PCR, while the TCRdb copy is restricted to in-frame clones and leaves out a portion. This table has approximately 200,000 clones, around 87% appearing once. The trim removed 5 bases at V and 4 bases at J, leaving 3 bases unmatched. The V gene's germline CDR1 is MNHEY and CDR2 SMNVEV (reference sequence). This CDR3 contains 13 residues. This clonotype was obtained from a man aged 30 to 39 in a cohort exposed to, infected with or recovered from COVID-19 (not recorded which). The V gene is TRBV27, the J gene TRBJ1-1, with 8 bases fitting TRBD1. Sequencing input: PBMCs or T cells enriched from blood (not recorded which). In DNA form, the CDR3 reads TGTGCCAGCAGTCTCACAGGGGGCACTGAAGCTTTCTTT. This codes for CASSLTGGTEAFF.